These 24 T cell receptor beta chains came from one sample sequenced in a study of blood T cell repertoires in COVID-19 (dated by TCRdb to between 2020 and 2021). The library was generated by the immunoSEQ multiplex PCR assay. TCRdb stores this immuneACCESS table with in-frame sequences only. Part of the clones is absent; in the studies checked, under half of the shortfall reflects unresolved V genes, and no reason is known for the rest. The sample table lists approximately 46,000 clones, around 90% of them with a count of one. Of the sample, roughly 6% falls within the top ten clones. The sequencing input was peripheral blood. These TCRs come from a man aged 65 to 85 with active COVID-19.

This clone showed up just a few times. The rearrangement joins TRBV2 to TRBJ2-1; 11 nucleotides align to TRBD1. This CDR3 spans 16 amino acids. The V gene's germline CDR1 is SNHLY and CDR2 FYNNEI. The J segment lost 4 bases and the V segment lost 6 bases, leaving 8 bases of the junction unmatched. This chain's CDR3 is CASRGTGQGAYNEQFF. In DNA, the CDR3 is TGTGCCAGCAGGGGTACCGGACAGGGGGCATACAATGAGCAGTTCTTC.

This chain links TRBV5-5 with TRBJ2-3; 11 bases match TRBD1. With 2 bases clipped from V and 6 bases from J, the junction kept 8 bases outside the gene matches. The CDR3 runs to 16 residues. CDR1 and CDR2 from the germline V gene are SGHKS and YYEKEE (reference sequence). The CDR3 sequence: CASSLGGTGGLDTQYF. The CDR3 DNA reads as TGTGCCAGCAGCTTAGGGGGGACAGGGGGTTTGGATACGCAGTATTTT.

This chain uses TRBV6-5 with TRBJ1-4; TRBD1 matches 7 bases. The CDR3 length is 15 residues. After removal of 5 bases from V and 11 bases from J, the junction contained 14 bases not matched to a gene. Germline V CDR1 and CDR2: MNHEY, SVGAGI. The CDR3 sequence is CASSLMTGTALKLFF. DNA for the CDR3: TGTGCCAGCAGTCTCATGACCGGGACAGCTTTGAAACTGTTTTTT.

V usage is TRBV6-2 or TRBV6-3 and J usage is TRBJ2-1; D is unresolved. Germline CDR1 is MNHEY and CDR2 is SVGEGT. The germline V and J ends were trimmed by 2 bases and 9 bases, with 8 bases remaining between them. The CDR3 contains 12 residues. The CDR3 spells CASSYPLGEQFF. The CDR3 region has the DNA TGTGCCAGCAGTTACCCTCTCGGTGAGCAGTTCTTC.

The CDR3 loop reads CASSIDVGTPSYEQYF. CDR3 DNA sequence: TGTGCCAGTAGTATAGATGTGGGGACACCGTCCTACGAGCAGTACTTC. This rearrangement joins TRBV19 to TRBJ2-7, with D perhaps matching TRBD1 (6 bases). The germline V and J ends were trimmed by 0 bases and 1 base, with 13 bases remaining between them. Germline V gives CDR1 LNHDA, CDR2 SQIVND (reference sequence). CDR3 length: 16 amino acids.

The chain links TRBV5-1 to TRBJ2-7; 8 bases match TRBD1. After removal of 4 bases from V and 6 bases from J, the junction contained 12 bases not matched to a gene. Germline lookup yields CDR1 SGHRS and CDR2 YFSETQ. The CDR3 consists of 15 residues. The CDR3 region has the DNA TGCGCCAGCAGCCCTGGACAGGGCAGTTCATTCGAGCAGTACTTC. Protein product: CASSPGQGSSFEQYF.

V usage is TRBV2 and J usage is TRBJ2-5; 12 bases fit TRBD1. With V trimmed by 5 bases and J by 4 bases, 5 bases remained unmatched. This CDR3 has 15 residues. The germline gives CDR1 SNHLY, CDR2 FYNNEI. The CDR3 is CASSWGQGARETQYF. The CDR3 DNA reads as TGTGCCAGCAGTTGGGGACAGGGGGCGAGAGAGACCCAGTACTTC.

This clone was seen a single time. The rearrangement uses TRBV14 and TRBJ2-3; D possibly corresponds to TRBD2 (7 bases). V lost 4 bases to trimming and J lost 4 bases, with 15 bases between them. This CDR3 comprises 15 residues. Per the germline V gene, CDR1 is SGHDN and CDR2 is FVKESK. The CDR3 protein is CASSLQGGAADTQYF. CDR3 nucleotides: TGTGCCAGCAGCCTCCAAGGGGGGGCCGCAGATACGCAGTATTTT.

The V gene is TRBV3-1 (or the pseudogene TRBV3-2), the J gene TRBJ1-4; possibly TRBD1 for D (5 bases). Germline lookup yields CDR1 LGHDT and CDR2 YNNKEL (reference sequence). The CDR3 extends over 14 amino acids. Between the trimmed V and J ends, which lost 2 bases and 7 bases, there was a span of 11 bases. The CDR3 DNA follows: TGTGCCAGCAGCCAAACCAGGGTTAGTGAAAAACTGTTTTTT. This translates into CASSQTRVSEKLFF.

The chain carries TRBV6-6 and TRBJ1-2; weak D call: TRBD1 (5 bases). The ends were cut back, 5 bases at V and 0 bases at J, with 22 bases in the middle. The CDR3 sequence is 18 residues long. CDR1 MNHNY and CDR2 SVGAGI come from the germline V gene (reference sequence). CDR3 region: CASSQTVFLDRTNYGYTF. The CDR3 coding sequence is TGTGCCAGCAGTCAAACGGTTTTTCTTGACAGAACTAACTATGGCTACACCTTC.

This clone appeared a single time. The chain links TRBV6-6 to TRBJ1-4, with D unclear. Germline V CDR1 and CDR2: MNHNY, SVGAGI (reference sequence). CDR3 size: 13 residues. V was shortened by 6 bases and J by 7 bases, with 12 bases between the two germline ends. CDR3 in amino acids: CASRWGESEKLFF. The DNA for the CDR3 is TGTGCCAGCAGGTGGGGAGAATCTGAAAAACTGTTTTTT.

The gene calls are TRBV24-1 and TRBJ2-5; the match to TRBD1 covers 10 bases. CDR1 KGHDR and CDR2 SFDVKD come from the germline V gene. The CDR3 extends over 13 amino acids. Trimming cost V 7 bases and J 5 bases; bases outside gene matches: 3. CDR3 residues: CATRTGGAETQYF. The CDR3 coding sequence is TGTGCCACCAGGACAGGGGGCGCGGAGACCCAGTACTTC.

This clone has more than one count but fewer than ten. This chain connects TRBV7-8 to TRBJ1-5; 10 bases match TRBD1. Germline V gene sequence: CDR1 SGHVS, CDR2 FQNEAQ. Trimming took 5 bases from V and 6 from J; bases not matched to a gene: 4. CDR3 length equals 14 residues. The CDR3 bases are TGTGCCAGCAGCACGGGACAGGGGAGTCAGCCCCAGCATTTT. As protein: CASSTGQGSQPQHF.

V is TRBV3-1 (or the pseudogene TRBV3-2) and J is TRBJ2-3; 9 nucleotides line up with TRBD2. The V gene end was trimmed by 4 bases and the J gene end by 2 bases; junction bases not matched to a gene: 1. The CDR3 length is 14 residues. Germline V gene sequence: CDR1 LGHDT, CDR2 YNNKEL (reference sequence). In DNA form, the CDR3 reads TGTGCCAGCAGCCCTAGCGGGGCCACAGATACGCAGTATTTT. Its translation: CASSPSGATDTQYF.

The chain has TRBV7-8 and TRBJ2-1, with D unclear. This CDR3 contains 16 residues. Trimming removed 1 base at V and 8 bases at J, with 18 bases between. CDR1 SGHVS and CDR2 FQNEAQ come from the germline V gene. The CDR3 coding sequence is TGTGCCAGCAGCTTAGAGAGGTGGCAACCCCTCCATGAGCAGTTCTTC. It encodes CASSLERWQPLHEQFF.

The chain combines TRBV29-1 with TRBJ1-1; weak D call: TRBD1 (5 bases). Germline V lookup: CDR1 SQVTM, CDR2 ANQGSEA. The CDR3 sequence is 11 residues long. Deletions cut 5 bases from V and 5 bases from J, with 9 bases between. CDR3 sequence reads: CSVLQDTEAFF. CDR3 bases: TGCAGCGTTCTACAGGATACTGAAGCTTTCTTT.

This clone is a singleton in its sample. The V call is TRBV30, the J call TRBJ2-1; perhaps TRBD2 as D (5 bases). This CDR3 spans 13 amino acids. Germline loops: CDR1 GTSNPN, CDR2 SVGIG (reference sequence). V was trimmed by 3 bases and J by 2 bases, leaving 8 bases between them. CDR3 DNA sequence: TGTGCCTGGAGCGTCGGGGCCTACAATGAGCAGTTCTTC. It translates to CAWSVGAYNEQFF. Supplemented by reference TRBV30 and TRBJ2-1, the full variable domain reads SQTIHQWPATLVQPVGSPLSLECTVEGTSNPNLYWYRQAAGRGLQLLFYSVGIGQISSEVPQNLSASRPQDRQFILSSKKLLLSDSGFYLCAWSVGAYNEQFFGPGTRLTVL.

The chain employs TRBV29-1 and TRBJ1-2, with D uncertain. This CDR3 has 11 residues. The V and J ends lost 5 bases and 1 base respectively, with 5 bases between them. Germline V gene data show CDR1 as SQVTM and CDR2 as ANQGSEA. The CDR3 DNA reads TGCAGCGTTTACGGTAACTATGGCTACACCTTC. Its translation is CSVYGNYGYTF.

The rearrangement links TRBV28 to TRBJ2-1; 8 bases align to TRBD1. V was pared by 5 bases and J by 7 bases, with 7 bases of the junction left unmatched. CDR3 size: 14 residues. Germline CDR1 and CDR2: MDHEN and SYDVKM. The CDR3 coding sequence is TGTGCCAGCAGTCCGGGGGACAGGTTTAATGAGCAGTTCTTC. Translated, it gives CASSPGDRFNEQFF.

This clone came up a few times. The gene calls are TRBV7-9 and TRBJ1-2, with D maybe TRBD1 (5 bases). The CDR3 extends over 15 amino acids. Trimming cost V 1 base and J 5 bases, with 14 bases left between them. Germline CDR1 SEHNR, CDR2 FQNEAQ (reference sequence). This CDR3 is CASSLGLGRGYGYTF. CDR3 sequence (DNA): TGTGCCAGCAGCTTAGGTCTTGGCCGGGGGTATGGCTACACCTTC.

The J gene is TRBJ1-1, the V gene TRBV10-1, with D unclear. V dropped 5 bases and J dropped 1 base, with 8 bases sitting between them. Germline lookup yields CDR1 WNHNN and CDR2 SYGVQD (reference sequence). The CDR3 contains 13 residues. The CDR3: CASSLEPNTEAFF. In DNA, the CDR3 is TGCGCCAGCAGTCTAGAGCCGAACACTGAAGCTTTCTTT.

The chain joins TRBV11-2 to TRBJ1-6, with 7 bases identical to TRBD1. Per germline, CDR1 SGHAT and CDR2 FQNNGV. CDR3 length: 17 amino acids. The trim removed 4 bases at V and 9 bases at J, leaving 15 bases unmatched. The CDR3 DNA reads as TGTGCCAGCAGCTCGCAGGGGGTGGGGGTAAGGACTTCACCCCTCCACTTT. It is translated as CASSSQGVGVRTSPLHF.

The chain is built from TRBV23-1 and TRBJ2-2; D is possibly TRBD2 (6 bases). TRBV23-1 is annotated as an ORF whose role is uncertain. The CDR3 runs 17 residues. Between the trimmed V and J ends, which lost 8 bases and 4 bases, there was a span of 23 bases. CDR3 in amino acids: CASAPKKLAGTTGELFF. DNA of the CDR3: TGCGCCAGCGCCCCCAAAAAGCTGGCGGGAACCACCGGGGAGCTGTTTTTT.

The gene calls are TRBV3-1 (or the pseudogene TRBV3-2) and TRBJ2-7, with 9 bases that match TRBD1. The CDR3 runs to 15 residues. V dropped 0 bases and J dropped 3; count of bases not matched to a gene: 3. CDR1 is LGHDT, CDR2 YNNKEL, per germline (reference sequence). The CDR3 loop is CASSQEGTGIYEQYF. The CDR3 region has the DNA TGTGCCAGCAGCCAAGAAGGGACAGGGATCTACGAGCAGTACTTC.